The entry below gives a single TCR beta chain sequence along with its context. It lacks a known antigen. The record has no base qualities; no much larger clone is one base away. The library relied on RT-PCR. Sequencing used an Illumina MiSeq. TCRdb's own reprocessing of the public reads used fastp at Q25 and MiXCR and kept productive beta chains. All rows with the same CDR3 protein become a single entry with the most common DNA and genes. Here the sample has about 700,000 distinct CDR3 sequences; approximately 15% occur a single time. The ten largest clones add up to roughly 3.9% of the sample. At the junction V is shortened by 5 bases and J by 4 bases; bases outside the gene matches: 7. As encoded in the germline V gene (reference sequence), CDR1 is SEHNR while CDR2 is FQNEAQ. From the cysteine through the phenylalanine, the CDR3 covers 16 amino acids. Only the CDR3 part of the read is kept: 48 bases, read in frame from the first base.

These data originate in a study listed by TCRdb under 2016. The V gene is TRBV7-9 and the J gene is TRBJ2-2; TRBD2 matches 10 bases in the middle. The specimen sequenced was memory CD4+ T cells from blood. The sequence came from a female donor in good health, serving as a healthy control. The base sequence is TGTGCCAGCAGCGGGAGAGCGGGAGGGATCACCGGGGAGCTGTTTTTT. This encodes CASSGRAGGITGELFF.